These 32 T cell receptor beta chains were sequenced from one sample in a study of a mutant IDH1 vaccine in newly diagnosed glioma. Antigen specificity for these receptors is unknown. The time point denotes: week 35, safety follow-up. Every single dose of the vaccine, 300 ug of mutant IDH1 20-mer peptide, came with topical imiquimod. Libraries were prepared by immunoSEQ multiplex PCR; TCRdb keeps only in-frame clonotypes and omits some of them. The sample includes about 56,000 clones, roughly 90% of them seen just once. The sequences come from PBMCs, collected from a glioma patient whose treatment included an IDH1 peptide vaccine. The receptors were gathered from a man aged 35-49 years with glioma.

V gene TRBV6-5 combines with J gene TRBJ2-7; TRBD2 might be the D (5 bases). V was shortened by 5 bases and J by 1 base, with 12 bases between the two germline ends. Germline V CDR1 and CDR2: MNHEY, SVGAGI. This CDR3 region has 14 residues. CDR3 bases: TGTGCCAGCAGTGAACTAAGCGGTTCCTACGAGCAGTACTTC. The encoded protein is CASSELSGSYEQYF.

This clone was counted between two and nine times. This chain joins TRBV11-2 and TRBJ1-1, with D unresolved. The germline V gene has CDR1 SGHAT and CDR2 FQNNGV. The CDR3 is 14 residues long. V dropped 1 base and J dropped 4 bases, with 10 bases sitting between them. The chain's CDR3 is CASSLVIGITEAFF. For the CDR3, the DNA is TGTGCCAGCAGCTTAGTGATCGGGATCACTGAAGCTTTCTTT.

This clone was counted once. The chain joins TRBV15 to TRBJ2-5; D is ambiguous. This CDR3 is built from 14 residues. CDR1 is LNHNV and CDR2 is YYDKDF in the germline V gene (reference sequence). V lost 6 bases, J lost 5 bases, and 16 bases lay in between. The CDR3 DNA reads TGTGCCACCAGTCTAGGCAGGCTAGTGGAGACCCAGTACTTC. Translating gives CATSLGRLVETQYF.

The chain employs TRBV7-6 and TRBJ1-5, with 7 bases identical to TRBD1. Trimming took 5 bases from V and 5 from J; bases not matched to a gene: 3. The CDR3 has 13 amino acids. The germline V gene has CDR1 SGHVS and CDR2 FNYEAQ. This chain's CDR3 is CASSLDRYQPQHF. In nucleotides, the CDR3 is TGTGCCAGCAGCCTGGACAGGTATCAGCCCCAGCATTTT.

Concerning this clone: Its ends do not fully match the called genes, so a read error is possible. The J gene is TRBJ2-7, the V gene TRBV7-2; D possibly corresponds to TRBD1 (6 bases). From germline, CDR1 is SGHTA and CDR2 FQGNSA. CDR3 length: 12 residues. The CDR3 region is CASSNSGQKGDF. The CDR3 coding sequence is TGTGCCAGCAGCAACAGCGGACAGAAGGGCGACTTC.

CDR3: CASSLDPIRSGELFF. For the CDR3, the DNA is TGTGCCAGCAGCTTAGATCCAATTCGTTCCGGGGAGCTGTTTTTT. This sequence joins TRBV7-8 and TRBJ2-2; D remains ambiguous. The CDR3 covers 15 residues. V was clipped by 1 base and J by 6 bases, with 12 bases between them. Germline-derived CDR1 and CDR2 are SGHVS and FQNEAQ.

The count of this clone is one. The J gene is TRBJ2-7, the V gene TRBV25-1; D is possibly TRBD1 (6 bases). The CDR3 has 11 amino acids. Trimming shortened V by 6 bases and J by 12 bases, and 15 bases separated the two germline ends. Germline V gene lookup returns CDR1 MGHDK and CDR2 SYGVNS. The CDR3 DNA sequence: TGTGCCAGCAGGGGATCCAGGGGCTTGTACTTC. Its protein is CASRGSRGLYF.

The chain is built from TRBV2 and TRBJ2-1, with D possibly TRBD2 on 5 matching bases. CDR3 size: 16 residues. Germline V gene sequence: CDR1 SNHLY, CDR2 FYNNEI. Between the trimmed V and J ends, which lost 7 bases and 9 bases, there was a span of 25 bases. DNA for the CDR3: TGTGCCAGCACCCTCGGGTGGGCGGCCGGAGGTGGTGAGCAGTTCTTC. Its protein product is CASTLGWAAGGGEQFF.

This rearrangement joins TRBV19 to TRBJ2-7; D might be TRBD2 (6 bases). CDR3 length equals 15 residues. CDR1 and CDR2 from the germline V gene are LNHDA and SQIVND (reference sequence). Trimming took off 3 bases at V and 2 bases at J, with 14 bases between the two ends. This CDR3 reads CASSIGAGPPYEQYF. The CDR3 DNA follows: TGTGCCAGTAGTATCGGGGCGGGACCACCCTACGAGCAGTACTTC.

This clone was counted a single time. This chain uses TRBV2 with TRBJ2-2, with D perhaps being TRBD1 or TRBD2 (5 bases each). The germline V and J ends were trimmed by 4 bases and 5 bases, with 14 bases remaining between them. The CDR3 length is 15 residues. Germline-derived CDR1 and CDR2 are SNHLY and FYNNEI. The CDR3: CASSGAQGGTGELFF. The DNA for the CDR3 is TGTGCCAGCAGTGGGGCTCAGGGCGGGACCGGGGAGCTGTTTTTT.

The chain is built from TRBV5-4 and TRBJ1-1; D is uncertain. The length of the CDR3 is 16 residues. V gave up 0 bases and J gave up 1 base, with 13 bases separating them. From germline, CDR1 is SGHNT and CDR2 YYREEE (reference sequence). CDR3 amino acids: CASSLGGRGANTEAFF. The CDR3 coding sequence is TGTGCCAGCAGCTTGGGGGGTCGGGGTGCGAACACTGAAGCTTTCTTT. The whole variable domain, remainder taken from reference TRBV5-4 and TRBJ1-1, is ETGVTQSPTHLIKTRGQQVTLRCSSQSGHNTVSWYQQALGQGPQFIFQYYREEENGRGNFPPRFSGLQFPNYSSELNVNALELDDSALYLCASSLGGRGANTEAFFGQGTRLTVV.

The chain is built from TRBV19 and TRBJ1-2; a possible D gene is TRBD1 (6 bases). The germline V gene has CDR1 LNHDA and CDR2 SQIVND (reference sequence). CDR3 length: 15 amino acids. The CDR3 loop reads CATNLQGLANYGYTF. The CDR3 DNA reads TGTGCGACAAACTTACAGGGCTTGGCTAACTATGGCTACACCTTC.

The chain couples TRBV5-1 to TRBJ2-4; TRBD2 matches at 16 bases. The CDR3 sequence is 17 residues long. Trimming took 4 bases from V and 8 from J; bases not matched to a gene: 9. Looked up from germline, CDR1 is SGHRS and CDR2 is YFSETQ. The CDR3 loop reads CASSPPGLAGGTDIQYF. DNA for the CDR3: TGCGCCAGCAGCCCCCCGGGACTAGCGGGAGGGACGGACATTCAGTACTTC.

The table lists this clone with a count of one. The chain recombines TRBV5-6 with TRBJ1-3; D uncertain. Trimming pared 0 bases from V and 0 bases from J, leaving 7 bases between. The CDR3 sequence is 15 residues long. Looked up from germline, CDR1 is SGHDT and CDR2 is YYEEEE. The CDR3 reads CASSLGPNSGNTIYF. CDR3 sequence (DNA): TGTGCCAGCAGCTTGGGTCCTAACTCTGGAAACACCATATATTTT.

The chain employs TRBV4-1 and TRBJ2-3; D is ambiguous. Trimming pared 1 base from V and 5 bases from J, leaving 7 bases between. Per germline, CDR1 MGHRA and CDR2 YSYEKL. The CDR3 runs 13 residues. CDR3: CASSQAPKDTQYF. In nucleotides, the CDR3 is TGCGCCAGCAGCCAAGCTCCGAAAGATACGCAGTATTTT.

The genes are TRBV7-2 and TRBJ2-2; D is unclear. The CDR3 totals 16 residues. Germline V CDR1 and CDR2: SGHTA, FQGNSA. Trimming took 1 base from V and 1 from J, leaving 10 bases between them. CDR3 nucleotides: TGTGCCAGCAGCTTAGATTCCAAAATGAACACCGGGGAGCTGTTTTTT. Its protein is CASSLDSKMNTGELFF.

This clone appeared a few times. The chain links TRBV25-1 to TRBJ2-7; D is possibly TRBD1 (6 bases). Trimming removed 5 bases from V and 6 bases from J, with 14 bases in between. CDR3 size: 13 residues. CDR1 and CDR2 (germline): MGHDK, SYGVNS. The CDR3, as DNA: TGTGCCAGCAGTCTCAGGGGTCAGGGCGAGCAGTACTTC. Protein product: CASSLRGQGEQYF.

This clone has a single count. This chain connects TRBV11-3 to TRBJ2-7; TRBD2 is a possible D gene (5 bases). This CDR3 has 15 residues. Germline loops: CDR1 SGHNT, CDR2 YENEEA. Between the trimmed V and J ends, which lost 1 base and 4 bases, there was a span of 14 bases. DNA of the CDR3: TGTGCCAGCAGCTTAGGAGGGTTCGGCGTTTACGAGCAGTACTTC. Amino acid sequence: CASSLGGFGVYEQYF.

V and J are TRBV5-4 and TRBJ2-7, with D perhaps TRBD2 (5 bases). Trimming took 6 bases from V and 0 from J, leaving 13 bases between them. Germline lookup yields CDR1 SGHNT and CDR2 YYREEE (reference sequence). This CDR3 is 14 amino acids long. CDR3: CASTPGVGSYEQYF. The CDR3 coding sequence is TGTGCCAGCACCCCCGGGGTGGGCTCCTACGAGCAGTACTTC.

In this sample, this clone turned up a few times. The chain links TRBV19 to TRBJ1-1, with 10 bases lining up with TRBD1. Trimming cost V 4 bases and J 8 bases; bases outside gene matches: 7. The CDR3 spans 14 residues. Germline V gives CDR1 LNHDA, CDR2 SQIVND (reference sequence). As DNA, the CDR3 is TGTGCCAGTAGTACGGGACAGGGGTACCCGGAAGCTTTCTTT. Protein sequence: CASSTGQGYPEAFF.

The chain links TRBV5-4 to TRBJ2-7; either TRBD1 or TRBD2 may supply D (5 bases each). CDR1 is SGHNT and CDR2 is YYREEE in the germline V gene (reference sequence). Trimming shortened V by 3 bases and J by 2 bases, and 9 bases separated the two germline ends. This CDR3 is 13 amino acids long. This chain's CDR3 is CASSSGTAYEQYF. CDR3 bases: TGTGCCAGCAGCTCCGGGACGGCCTACGAGCAGTACTTC.

The gene calls are TRBV11-1 and TRBJ2-3; 9 positions match TRBD2. The CDR3 sequence is 18 residues long. CDR1 is SGHAT and CDR2 is FQDESV in the germline V gene (reference sequence). V dropped 4 bases and J dropped 6; count of bases not matched to a gene: 17. The CDR3 DNA follows: TGTGCCAGCAGCTCCACCCTTGGTAGCGGGAGAGGGTCGGATACGCAGTATTTT. Translation gives CASSSTLGSGRGSDTQYF.

The chain links TRBV6-5 to TRBJ1-2, with 11 bases lining up with TRBD1. This CDR3 is 15 amino acids long. The V and J ends lost 5 bases and 2 bases, in that order; junction bases with no gene match: 4. Germline CDR1 MNHEY, CDR2 SVGAGI. For the CDR3, the DNA is TGTGCCAGCAGTACTCGGACAGGGGGCAACTATGGCTACACCTTC. Translation: CASSTRTGGNYGYTF.

This clone has only a few counts. The chain combines TRBV11-3 with TRBJ2-2; a possible D gene is TRBD1 (5 bases). Germline CDR1 reads SGHNT; CDR2 reads YENEEA. The CDR3 totals 13 residues. V gave up 3 bases and J gave up 6 bases, with 8 bases separating them. The CDR3 bases are TGTGCCAGCAGCTTCAGGGATCCCGGGGAGCTGTTTTTT. This encodes CASSFRDPGELFF.

CDR3 sequence: CASSLGANVLTF. The DNA for the CDR3 is TGTGCCAGCAGTCTTGGGGCCAACGTCCTGACTTTC. The chain joins TRBV7-3 to TRBJ2-6; D not resolved. V was clipped by 6 bases and J by 3 bases, with 3 bases between them. The CDR3 runs to 12 residues. Germline V gene data show CDR1 as SGHTA and CDR2 as FQGTGA.

The chain is built from TRBV5-5 and TRBJ1-1; D is unresolved. The CDR3 sequence is 14 residues long. The germline V gene has CDR1 SGHKS and CDR2 YYEKEE (reference sequence). V was trimmed by 4 bases and J by 1 base, leaving 11 bases between them. CDR3 in amino acids: CASSPRASNTEAFF. The CDR3 DNA follows: TGTGCCAGCAGCCCGAGGGCCTCGAACACTGAAGCTTTCTTT.

The chain uses TRBV19 and TRBJ1-1, with TRBD1 matching 8 bases. The CDR3 runs 14 residues. The J segment lost 3 bases and the V segment lost 5 bases, leaving 5 bases of the junction unmatched. Germline V gene lookup returns CDR1 LNHDA and CDR2 SQIVND (reference sequence). CDR3: CASSPLDRDTEAFF. DNA of the CDR3: TGTGCCAGTAGTCCGTTGGACAGGGACACTGAAGCTTTCTTT.

This clone was seen a single time. This sequence joins TRBV27 and TRBJ2-2; the D gene is possibly TRBD1 (5 bases). The CDR3 sequence is 15 residues long. The germline V gene has CDR1 MNHEY and CDR2 SMNVEV (reference sequence). Trimming shortened V by 3 bases and J by 6 bases, and 14 bases separated the two germline ends. The DNA of the CDR3 is TGTGCCAGCAGTTTTGGCAGGGAACTTCCCGGGGAGCTGTTTTTT. This codes for CASSFGRELPGELFF.

This clone was seen only a few times. This chain uses TRBV7-8 with TRBJ1-5; 12 bases line up with TRBD1. Trimming at V came to 2 bases and at J to 5 bases, leaving 7 bases not matched to a gene. The CDR3 is 17 residues long. Germline lookup yields CDR1 SGHVS and CDR2 FQNEAQ. The CDR3 is CASSLIGTGGRDQPQHF. The CDR3 DNA is TGTGCCAGCAGCTTAATAGGGACAGGGGGCCGGGATCAGCCCCAGCATTTT.

This clone came up once. The rearrangement uses TRBV7-8 and TRBJ2-3; the D is unclear. The germline gives CDR1 SGHVS, CDR2 FQNEAQ. V was shortened by 5 bases and J by 7 bases, with 7 bases between the two germline ends. The CDR3 contains 11 residues. The CDR3 sequence is CASSQTHTQYF. As DNA, the CDR3 is TGTGCCAGCAGCCAAACCCATACGCAGTATTTT.

The rearrangement links TRBV4-3 to TRBJ2-2; a possible D gene is TRBD2 (6 bases). Germline assignment: CDR1 LGHNA and CDR2 YSLEER. The CDR3 consists of 16 residues. Trimming left V 0 bases short and J 2 bases short, with 10 bases between. The CDR3 loop reads CASSQEYGGNTGELFF. CDR3 bases: TGCGCCAGCAGCCAAGAGTACGGGGGAAACACCGGGGAGCTGTTTTTT.

J is TRBJ2-1 and V is TRBV5-8, with a possible D match to TRBD2 (6 bases). There are 16 residues in the CDR3. CDR1 is SGHTS, CDR2 YDEGEE, per germline. V gave up 1 base and J gave up 7 bases, with 18 bases separating them. CDR3 nucleotides: TGTGCCAGCAGCTTGTTTTCGGGAGCAGTGTATAATGAGCAGTTCTTC. This gives the protein CASSLFSGAVYNEQFF.